This TCR beta chain comes out of a study of blood T cell repertoires in COVID-19. In the study overall: Samples representing acute and convalescent COVID-19 were sourced from the United States, Italy and Spain.

CDR1 and CDR2 from the germline V gene are MNHEY and SVGEGT. Trimming took 6 bases from V and 6 from J, leaving 11 bases between them. The CDR3 is 12 residues long. Generated by immunoSEQ multiplex PCR, the TCRdb table keeps only in-frame clones and is missing some. The repertoire holds approximately 54,000 clones, roughly 86% seen once, with about 15% in the top ten. The chain employs TRBV6-2 or TRBV6-3 and TRBJ1-2; D might be TRBD1 (6 bases). The sample taken for sequencing was peripheral blood. The sequence was obtained from a human donor in a cohort sampled during active COVID-19. The DNA of the CDR3 is TGTGCCAGCAGCCAGGGGAGGGATGGCTACACCTTC. Translating it yields CASSQGRDGYTF.